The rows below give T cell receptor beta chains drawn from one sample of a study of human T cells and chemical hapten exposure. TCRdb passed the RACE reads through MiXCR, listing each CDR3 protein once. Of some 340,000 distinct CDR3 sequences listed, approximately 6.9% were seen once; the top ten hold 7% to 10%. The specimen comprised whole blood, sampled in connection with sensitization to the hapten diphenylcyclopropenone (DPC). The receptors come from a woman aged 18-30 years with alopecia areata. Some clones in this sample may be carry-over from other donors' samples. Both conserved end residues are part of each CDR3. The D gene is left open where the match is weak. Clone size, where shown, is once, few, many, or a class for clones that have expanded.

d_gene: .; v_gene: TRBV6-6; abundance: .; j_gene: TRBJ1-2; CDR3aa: CAGTAGGDGYTF; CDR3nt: TGTGCAGGTACAGCGGGGGGCGACGGCTACACCTTC
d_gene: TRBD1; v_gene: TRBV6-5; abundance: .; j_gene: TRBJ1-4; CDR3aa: CASTQQGTNEKLFF; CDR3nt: TGTGCCAGCACCCAACAGGGGACTAATGAAAAACTGTTTTTT
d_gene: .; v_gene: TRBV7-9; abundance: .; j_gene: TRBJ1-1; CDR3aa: CASSLGSGGTLSTEAFF; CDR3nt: TGTGCCAGCAGCTTGGGTTCGGGAGGAACCTTAAGCACTGAAGCTTTCTTT
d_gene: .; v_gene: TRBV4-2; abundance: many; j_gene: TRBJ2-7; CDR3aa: CASSQDLNFESYEQYF; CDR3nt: TGTGCCAGCAGCCAAGATCTAAACTTTGAGTCCTACGAGCAGTACTTC
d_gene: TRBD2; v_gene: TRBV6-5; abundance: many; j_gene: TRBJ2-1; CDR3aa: CASSYRGDSYNEQFF; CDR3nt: TGTGCCAGCAGTTACCGGGGGGACTCCTACAATGAGCAGTTCTTC
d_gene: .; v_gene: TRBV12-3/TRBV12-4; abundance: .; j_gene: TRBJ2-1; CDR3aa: CASSFRGQSSYNEQFF; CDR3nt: TGTGCCAGCAGTTTCAGGGGCCAGAGCTCCTACAATGAGCAGTTCTTC
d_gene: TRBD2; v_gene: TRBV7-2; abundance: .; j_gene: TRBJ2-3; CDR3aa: CASSNRGGGTDTQYF; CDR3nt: TGTGCCAGCAGCAACCGTGGGGGGGGCACAGATACGCAGTATTTT
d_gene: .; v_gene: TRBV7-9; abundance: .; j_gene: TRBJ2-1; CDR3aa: CASSRELGLGNEQFF; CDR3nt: TGTGCCAGCAGCCGGGAGTTGGGGTTGGGGAATGAGCAGTTCTTC
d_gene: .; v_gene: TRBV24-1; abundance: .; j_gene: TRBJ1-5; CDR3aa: CATSDSTGPSQPQHF; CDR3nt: TGTGCCACCAGTGATTCAACCGGGCCGAGTCAGCCCCAGCATTTT
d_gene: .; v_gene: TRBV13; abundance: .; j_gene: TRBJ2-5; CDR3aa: CASSLDQGPVGTQYF; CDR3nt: TGTGCCAGCAGCTTAGACCAGGGGCCGGTTGGGACCCAGTACTTC
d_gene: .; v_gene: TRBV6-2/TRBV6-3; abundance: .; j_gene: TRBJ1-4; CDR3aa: CASSYQDEKLFF; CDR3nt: TGTGCCAGCAGTTATCAGGATGAAAAACTGTTTTTT
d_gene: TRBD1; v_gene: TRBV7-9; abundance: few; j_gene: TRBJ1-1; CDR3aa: CASSSDRGIEAFF; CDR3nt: TGTGCCAGCAGCTCGGACAGGGGGATTGAAGCTTTCTTT
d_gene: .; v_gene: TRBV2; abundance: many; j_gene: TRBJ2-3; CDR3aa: CASSDPMWGARTDTQYF; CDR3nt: TGTGCCAGCAGTGATCCTATGTGGGGGGCCCGGACAGATACGCAGTATTTT
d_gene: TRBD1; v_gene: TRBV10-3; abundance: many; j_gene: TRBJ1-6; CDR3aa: CAIRDRAEGDSPLHF; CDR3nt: TGTGCCATCAGGGACAGGGCGGAAGGTGATTCACCCCTCCACTTT
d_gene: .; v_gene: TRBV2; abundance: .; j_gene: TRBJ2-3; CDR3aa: CASGPGPGRDTQYF; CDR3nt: TGTGCCAGTGGCCCCGGTCCGGGGAGGGATACGCAGTATTTT
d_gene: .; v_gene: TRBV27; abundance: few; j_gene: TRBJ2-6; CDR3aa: CASSSGGADGANVLTF; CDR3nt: TGTGCCAGCAGCTCTGGGGGGGCAGATGGGGCCAACGTCCTGACTTTC
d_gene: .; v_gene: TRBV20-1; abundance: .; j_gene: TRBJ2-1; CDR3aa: CSAPPGLYYNEQFF; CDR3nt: TGCAGTGCTCCACCGGGACTCTACTACAATGAGCAGTTCTTC
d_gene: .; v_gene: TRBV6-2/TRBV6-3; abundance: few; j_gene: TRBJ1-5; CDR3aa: CASSSYRGNQPQHF; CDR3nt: TGTGCCAGCAGTTCCTATCGGGGTAATCAGCCCCAGCATTTT
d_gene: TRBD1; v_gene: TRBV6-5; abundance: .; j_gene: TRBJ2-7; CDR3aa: CASSYRDRGIYEQYF; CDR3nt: TGTGCCAGCAGCTACCGGGACAGGGGAATCTACGAGCAGTACTTC
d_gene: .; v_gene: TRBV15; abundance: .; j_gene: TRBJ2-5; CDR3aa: CATSNAGAETQYF; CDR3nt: TGTGCCACCAGTAATGCGGGGGCGGAGACCCAGTACTTC
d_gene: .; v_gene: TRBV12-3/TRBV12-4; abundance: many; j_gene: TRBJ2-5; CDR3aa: CASSRGPNQETQYF; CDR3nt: TGTGCCAGCAGTCGGGGGCCCAATCAAGAGACCCAGTACTTC
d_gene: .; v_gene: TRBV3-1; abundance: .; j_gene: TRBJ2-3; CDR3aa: CASTGDSDTQYF; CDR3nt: TGTGCCAGCACCGGAGATTCAGATACGCAGTATTTT
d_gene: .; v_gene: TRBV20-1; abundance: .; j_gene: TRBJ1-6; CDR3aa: CSASGHINSPLHF; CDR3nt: TGCAGCGCTTCGGGACATATTAATTCACCCCTCCACTTT
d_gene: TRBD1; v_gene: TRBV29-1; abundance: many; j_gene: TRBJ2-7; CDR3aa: CSAKRDRGSYEQYF; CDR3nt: TGCAGCGCAAAACGGGACAGGGGCTCCTACGAGCAGTACTTC
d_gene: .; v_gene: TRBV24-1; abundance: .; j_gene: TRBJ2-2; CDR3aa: CATSDMTPGELFF; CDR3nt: TGTGCCACCAGTGACATGACGCCCGGGGAGCTGTTTTTT
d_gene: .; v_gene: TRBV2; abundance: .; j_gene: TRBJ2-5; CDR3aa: CASSEQARETQYF; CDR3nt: TGTGCCAGCAGTGAACAGGCCCGAGAGACCCAGTACTTC
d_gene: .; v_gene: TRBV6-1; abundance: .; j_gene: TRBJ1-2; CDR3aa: CASSDFVFGGRRAKGYTF; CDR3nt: TGTGCCAGCAGTGATTTTGTCTTTGGGGGGCGCCGGGCTAAGGGCTACACCTTC
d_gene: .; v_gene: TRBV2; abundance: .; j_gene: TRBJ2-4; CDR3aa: CASRKTVGNSGDQYF; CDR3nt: TGTGCCAGCAGGAAGACAGTAGGAAATTCCGGGGATCAGTACTTC
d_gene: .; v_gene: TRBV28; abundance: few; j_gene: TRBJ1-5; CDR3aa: CASSPAPHSNQPQHF; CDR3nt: TGTGCCAGCAGCCCCGCGCCGCATAGCAATCAGCCCCAGCATTTT
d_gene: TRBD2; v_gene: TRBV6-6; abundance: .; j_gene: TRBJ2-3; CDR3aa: CASSYVAGATDTQYF; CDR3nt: TGTGCCAGCAGTTACGTAGCGGGGGCGACAGATACGCAGTATTTT
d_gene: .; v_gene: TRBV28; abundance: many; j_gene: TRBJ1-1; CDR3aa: CASSLPLGTNTEAFF; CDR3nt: TGTGCCAGCAGTTTACCCCTGGGGACAAACACTGAAGCTTTCTTT
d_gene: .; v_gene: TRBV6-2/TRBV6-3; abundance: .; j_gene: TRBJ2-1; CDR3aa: CASSDGETDNEQFF; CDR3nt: TGTGCCAGCAGTGACGGGGAAACGGACAATGAGCAGTTCTTC
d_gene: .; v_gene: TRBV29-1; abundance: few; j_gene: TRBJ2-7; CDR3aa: CSVGEGERGYEQYF; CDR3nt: TGCAGCGTTGGCGAGGGGGAGCGGGGATACGAGCAGTACTTC
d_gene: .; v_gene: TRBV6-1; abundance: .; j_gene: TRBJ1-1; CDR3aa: CAGRETQNTEAFF; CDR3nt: TGTGCCGGACGAGAGACACAGAACACTGAAGCTTTCTTT
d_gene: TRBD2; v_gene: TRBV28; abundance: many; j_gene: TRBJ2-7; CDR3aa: CASSSPTGGPTYEQYF; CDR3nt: TGTGCCAGCAGCTCTCCCACGGGGGGGCCAACGTACGAGCAGTACTTC